This T cell receptor (beta chain) was found in a study of T-cell reconstitution after alpha-beta-depleted transplantation in children. Unique molecular identifiers tagged the TCRbeta library. TCRdb used MiXCR to reprocess the PCR reads, holding one entry per CDR3 protein. The sample lists about 610,000 distinct CDR3 sequences; 10% to 13% were seen once. This CDR3 contains 14 residues. V was clipped by 7 bases and J by 5 bases; unmatched bases: 9. The V gene's germline CDR1 is DFQATT and CDR2 SNEGSKA (reference sequence). This clonotype occurred a few times. The chain joins TRBV20-1 to TRBJ2-5; 11 positions agree with TRBD2. This receptor was obtained from a human donor who donated a stem cell graft to a child with acute myeloid leukemia. Here the sequenced sample was PBMCs from the stem cell graft donor, taken from the stem cell graft. The CDR3 coding sequence is TGCAGTGTCACACTAGCGGGAGTGGGGGAGACCCAGTACTTC. This codes for CSVTLAGVGETQYF.